This is a list of T cell receptor beta chains from one sample in a study of T cell responses to AZD1222 COVID-19 vaccine. Produced via immunoSEQ multiplex PCR; TCRdb's table is partial and in-frame only. Seen here are about 130,000 clones, around 90% observed once, and the top ten hold roughly 20%. The material sequenced was peripheral blood, taken on day 0 of MenACWY control vaccination. The receptors stem from an adult in good health. CDR3s leave out the opening cysteine and the closing phenylalanine or tryptophan. Each record gives: V gene, J gene, CDR3 length, D gene, CDR3 protein. The D gene is left open where the match is weak.

TRBV10-3	TRBJ1-3	12	-	AIRRGAAGNTIY
TRBV5-1	TRBJ1-4	12	-	ASSLAWDNEKLF
TRBV7-6	TRBJ1-1	16	TRBD1	ASSPDPGQGNLNTEAF
TRBV7-9	TRBJ2-1	13	-	ASSLVGRDNNEQF
TRBV28	TRBJ2-1	12	TRBD2	ATTPGRGHNEQF
TRBV24-1	TRBJ2-2	10	-	ATSVISGELF
TRBV19	TRBJ2-2	15	-	ASTIGGPLFNTGELF
TRBV30	TRBJ1-1	11	-	AWSGVPNTEAF
TRBV6-4	TRBJ2-2	15	TRBD1	ASSAQPRTGYTGELF
TRBV18	TRBJ2-2	13	TRBD1	ASGTGALETGELF
TRBV24-1	TRBJ2-3	15	TRBD1	ATSDFNRGLLTDTQY
TRBV7-9	TRBJ1-1	14	-	ASSPVLQGLGTEAF
TRBV29-1	TRBJ2-7	13	TRBD2	SVEWEGMAQYEQY
TRBV5-1	TRBJ2-7	11	-	ASSRQGSYEQY
TRBV21-1	TRBJ2-3	13	-	ASSNRGAGRDTQY
TRBV4-2	TRBJ2-7	15	TRBD2	ASSEAALAGPSNEQY
TRBV2	TRBJ1-4	13	-	ASLRNVATNEKLF
TRBV14	TRBJ2-7	11	-	ASSQDTGTMQY
TRBV11-2	TRBJ1-2	10	TRBD1	ASSAGGYGYT
TRBV5-8	TRBJ1-4	11	TRBD1	ASSHDRERKLF
TRBV18	TRBJ1-1	13	TRBD1	ASSPPGQGDTEAF